This T cell receptor beta chain was profiled in a study of post-analysis software for immune sequencing data (dated by TCRdb to about 2015). Notes on the research overall: Relapsing-remitting, secondary progressive and progressive-relapsing multiple sclerosis were recorded as disease courses, and subtype annotation was lacking for some patients. Patient repertoires were compared against some twelve previously published healthy control repertoires from donors aged about 6 to 27 years. A subset of samples was prepared in parallel using single-end sample barcoding, then pooled and co-amplified after Illumina adapter ligation. Results and caveats for the whole study, not just this receptor: The multiple sclerosis patient group was slightly younger than the control group. Significantly lower normalized Chao1 diversity was found in multiple sclerosis patients than in controls, suggesting substantial peripheral T-cell clonal expansion. Direct clustering with F measure showed strong co-clustering of samples prepared in the same batch, prompting a batch-effect correction. A handful of TRBV segments, including TRBV5-6, TRBV5-1 and TRBV20-1, were significantly more frequent in patients than controls.

The library relied on PCR. Instrument used: Illumina HiSeq 2500. To reduce PCR and sequencing biases, unique molecular identifiers were built into the TCR beta cDNA libraries. About 500,000 cDNA molecules were obtained for every 1 to 10 million input T cells, so each molecule roughly corresponded to one T cell. The same protocol used for the earlier healthy control dataset was applied to prepare and sequence the patient libraries. Samples belonging to the same batch were prepared together, multiplexed and sequenced on a shared HiSeq lane. The paper's processing steps were these. Raw barcoded reads were processed with MIGEC, discarding single-read molecular identifier groups before consensus assembly and CDR3 extraction. VDJtools was used for post-analysis of the clonotype tables, with diversity normalized by down-sampling every dataset to the smallest sample size. In repertoire overlap clustering, CDR3 amino acid sequences, but not nucleotide sequences, were matched to correct batch-related cross-sample contamination. The public reads were reanalyzed by TCRdb: fastp trimming at Q25, MiXCR alignment, in-frame beta chains only. A single entry per CDR3 protein holds the most common genes and DNA from its merged rows. None of the V and J calls come from the authors' own analysis; TCRdb made them. For this sample the table gives about 430,000 distinct CDR3 sequences, of which 39% were detected only once. About 7.6% of the sample is held by the ten biggest clonotypes.

TCR beta repertoires were profiled from peripheral blood of about a dozen young patients with multiple sclerosis to demonstrate the VDJtools post-analysis software. Multiple sclerosis patients were children and adolescents aged about 6 to 16 years. Details on this clonotype: Its antigen specificity is not known. No much larger clone is present one base from it, and per-base qualities are unavailable.

Reading the germline V gene gives CDR1 MNHEY and CDR2 SVGEGT. V drops 2 bases and J drops 4 bases, leaving 9 bases in between. Counted from cysteine to phenylalanine, this CDR3 has 14 amino acids. Only the CDR3 portion is preserved as DNA: 42 bases, with reading frame beginning at the first base. Sequencing was done on a sample of blood. The receptor comes from a girl aged 2 to 9 with multiple sclerosis. The V and J genes are TRBV6-2 or TRBV6-3 and TRBJ2-1; no D gene call is confident. CDR3 region: CASSYRLLYNEQFF. The sequenced DNA is TGTGCCAGCAGTTACCGCCTGTTGTACAATGAGCAGTTCTTC.